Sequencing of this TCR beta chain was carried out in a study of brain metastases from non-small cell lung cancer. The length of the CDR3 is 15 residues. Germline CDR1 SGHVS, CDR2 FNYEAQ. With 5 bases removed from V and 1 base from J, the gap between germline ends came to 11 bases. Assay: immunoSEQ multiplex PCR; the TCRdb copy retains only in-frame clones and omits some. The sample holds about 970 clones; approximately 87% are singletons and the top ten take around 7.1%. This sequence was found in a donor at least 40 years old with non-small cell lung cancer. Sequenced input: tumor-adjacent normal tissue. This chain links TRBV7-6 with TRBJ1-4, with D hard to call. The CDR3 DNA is TGTGCCAGCAGCCCTGAGGCAGGAACTAATGAAAAACTGTTTTTT. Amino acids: CASSPEAGTNEKLFF.